The 29 T cell receptor beta chains presented below share a single source sample, sequenced in a study of early T cells in non-severe SARS-CoV-2 infection. Each CDR3 protein gets one entry after TCRdb re-called the 5' RACE reads with MiXCR. The sample yields roughly 120,000 distinct CDR3 sequences, roughly 12% seen once. This specimen consisted of whole blood, obtained at baseline. These receptors originate from an adult who was a healthcare worker with PCR-confirmed SARS-CoV-2 infection or an uninfected control (not recorded which).

There are a few counts of this clonotype. One end of the junction fails to match germline, which may point to a read error. The chain uses TRBV20-1 and TRBJ2-1; D is unresolved. Germline V gene data show CDR1 as DFQATT and CDR2 as SNEGSKA (reference sequence). The length of the CDR3 is 8 residues. CDR3 residues: CSARDGIF. CDR3 in DNA: TGCAGTGCTAGAGATGGCATCTTC.

This clonotype was seen many times. The chain uses TRBV7-6 and TRBJ2-5; D gene unclear. The CDR3 spans 14 residues. Trimming removed 2 bases from V and 8 bases from J, with 15 bases in between. CDR1 SGHVS and CDR2 FNYEAQ come from the germline V gene. The CDR3 sequence is CASSLLAQTGTQYF. The CDR3 nucleotides are TGTGCCAGCAGCTTACTGGCCCAGACCGGCACCCAGTACTTC.

The rearrangement joins TRBV12-3 or TRBV12-4 to TRBJ2-7, with 9 positions matching TRBD1. This CDR3 has 14 amino acids. Trimming removed 5 bases from V and 7 bases from J; junction bases left unmatched: 9. CDR3 coding DNA: TGTGCCAGCAGTCCGGGACAGGGTTCGAGGGAGCAGTACTTC. This codes for CASSPGQGSREQYF.

The rearrangement links TRBV6-2 or TRBV6-3 to TRBJ2-5; TRBD1 matches 7 bases. With 0 bases clipped from V and 2 bases from J, the junction kept 3 bases outside the gene matches. The CDR3 length is 15 residues. Germline CDR1 MNHEY, CDR2 SVGEGT. Written as DNA, the CDR3 is TGTGCCAGCAGTTACTCGGGCAGGGGGCAAGAGACCCAGTACTTC. This encodes CASSYSGRGQETQYF.

This clonotype was seen repeatedly, ten times or more. The CDR3 DNA reads as TGTGCCAGCAGCTTTCGACGGGAAACTAACTATGGCTACACCTTC. Its protein is CASSFRRETNYGYTF. This chain links TRBV7-2 with TRBJ1-2; D unclear. V lost 3 bases to trimming and J lost 0 bases, with 11 bases between them. The CDR3 totals 15 residues. CDR1 SGHTA and CDR2 FQGNSA come from the germline V gene.

This clonotype has a handful of counts. The genes are TRBV19 and TRBJ1-5; no clear D gene. V lost 1 base and J 2 bases, leaving 15 bases between the germline ends. Germline CDR1 LNHDA, CDR2 SQIVND (reference sequence). This CDR3 contains 17 residues. CDR3 sequence reads: CASSIVTPVMGNQPQHF. The CDR3 DNA reads TGTGCCAGTAGTATAGTCACCCCAGTCATGGGCAATCAGCCCCAGCATTTT. The complete variable domain, with remaining parts taken from reference TRBV19 and TRBJ1-5, reads DGGITQSPKYLFRKEGQNVTLSCEQNLNHDAMYWYRQDPGQGLRLIYYSQIVNDFQKGDIAEGYSVSREKKESFPLTVTSAQKNPTAFYLCASSIVTPVMGNQPQHFGDGTRLSIL.

This clonotype was seen only a few times. CDR3 loop: CSARASGGEQYF. CDR3 in DNA: TGCAGTGCTAGAGCTAGCGGGGGCGAGCAGTACTTC. V gene TRBV20-1 combines with J gene TRBJ2-7; the match to TRBD2 covers 10 bases. Germline V gene lookup returns CDR1 DFQATT and CDR2 SNEGSKA (reference sequence). Trimming at V came to 1 base and at J to 6 bases, leaving 0 bases not matched to a gene. There are 12 residues in the CDR3.

This clonotype was seen ten or more times. The chain combines TRBV5-1 with TRBJ1-2; TRBD1 might be the D (6 bases). The V gene lost 4 bases and the J gene lost 8 bases, with 12 bases spanning the gap. The CDR3 totals 12 residues. In germline, CDR1 is SGHRS, CDR2 YFSETQ. The CDR3 sequence: CASSPDSLGYTF. The CDR3, as DNA: TGCGCCAGCAGCCCGGACAGCCTCGGCTACACCTTC.

This clonotype was counted between two and nine times. The genes are TRBV20-1 and TRBJ2-7, with 8 bases aligning to TRBD1. The germline V gene encodes CDR1 DFQATT and CDR2 SNEGSKA (reference sequence). V lost 6 bases, J lost 6 bases, and 7 bases stayed unmatched. CDR3 length: 12 residues. CDR3: CSARTGFGEQYF. In nucleotides, the CDR3 is TGCAGTGCGAGGACAGGGTTCGGCGAGCAGTACTTC.

This clonotype was observed a handful of times. This chain joins TRBV20-1 and TRBJ2-1, with TRBD2 identical over 7 bases. The V and J ends lost 3 bases and 0 bases, in that order; junction bases with no gene match: 2. Germline values: CDR1 DFQATT, CDR2 SNEGSKA (reference sequence). There are 14 residues in the CDR3. CDR3 sequence (DNA): TGCAGTGCTAGGACTAGCAGCTCCTACAATGAGCAGTTCTTC. Translated: CSARTSSSYNEQFF.

This rearrangement joins TRBV11-2 to TRBJ2-5; TRBD1 matches at 8 bases. This CDR3 is built from 14 residues. In germline, CDR1 is SGHAT, CDR2 FQNNGV. J gave up 1 base and V 5 bases, and 3 bases lay outside the gene matches. The CDR3 loop is CASSADRGQETQYF. For the CDR3, the DNA is TGTGCCAGCAGCGCTGACAGGGGCCAAGAGACCCAGTACTTC. Full variable domain (missing parts from reference TRBV11-2 and TRBJ2-5): EAGVAQSPRYKIIEKRQSVAFWCNPISGHATLYWYQQILGQGPKLLIQFQNNGVVDDSQLPKDRFSAERLKGVDSTLKIQPAKLEDSAVYLCASSADRGQETQYFGPGTRLLVL.

The chain links TRBV5-1 to TRBJ2-1; weak D call: TRBD2 (6 bases). This CDR3 spans 14 amino acids. The V end was cut by 0 bases, the J end by 8 bases, with 12 bases between. From germline, CDR1 is SGHRS and CDR2 YFSETQ. CDR3 protein: CASSLDPSGDEQFF. The CDR3 bases are TGCGCCAGCAGCTTGGACCCGTCGGGGGATGAGCAGTTCTTC.

This clonotype was counted a few times. The V and J genes are TRBV9 and TRBJ2-5, with TRBD2 matching 8 bases. There are 14 residues in the CDR3. Germline CDR1 and CDR2: SGDLS and YYNGEE. V lost 3 bases to trimming and J lost 9 bases; unmatched junction nucleotides: 10. CDR3 coding DNA: TGTGCCAGCAGCGCCCGGGAGGGGCCGGCGGCCCAGTACTTC. Its translation is CASSAREGPAAQYF.

This clonotype was seen only a few times. V and J are TRBV7-3 and TRBJ2-5, with 10 bases identical to TRBD2. The junction had 8 bases not matched to a gene; V was cut back by 0 bases and J by 4 bases. CDR3 size: 17 residues. Germline-derived CDR1 and CDR2 are SGHTA and FQGTGA. The CDR3 sequence is CASSLTGLAGGVETQYF. The CDR3 DNA is TGTGCCAGCAGCTTAACGGGATTAGCGGGGGGAGTAGAGACCCAGTACTTC. Supplemented by reference TRBV7-3 and TRBJ2-5, the full variable domain reads GAGVSQTPSNKVTEKGKYVELRCDPISGHTALYWYRQSLGQGPEFLIYFQGTGAADDSGLPNDRFFAVRPEGSVSTLKIQRTERGDSAVYLCASSLTGLAGGVETQYFGPGTRLLVL.

V is TRBV12-3 or TRBV12-4 and J is TRBJ2-7; TRBD1 matches at 7 bases. J lost 2 bases, V lost 6 bases, and 22 bases had no gene match. The CDR3 is 19 amino acids. CDR3 protein: CASSPIDREGPWAAYEQYF. In DNA, the CDR3 is TGTGCCAGCAGCCCTATCGACAGGGAAGGCCCTTGGGCGGCCTACGAGCAGTACTTC.

This rearrangement joins TRBV19 to TRBJ2-3; D is unclear. CDR1 is LNHDA and CDR2 is SQIVND in the germline V gene (reference sequence). The CDR3 is 12 amino acids. Trimming stripped 3 bases from V and 5 bases from J, with 6 bases between. CDR3 sequence reads: CASSMGGDTQYF. In DNA form, the CDR3 reads TGTGCCAGTAGTATGGGTGGAGATACGCAGTATTTT.

V gene TRBV19 combines with J gene TRBJ1-4; no clear D gene. CDR1 and CDR2 from the germline V gene are LNHDA and SQIVND (reference sequence). The CDR3 covers 16 residues. Deletions cut 1 base from V and 0 bases from J, with 9 bases between. The CDR3: CASSIGTGATNEKLFF. CDR3 DNA: TGTGCCAGTAGTATAGGAACCGGCGCAACTAATGAAAAACTGTTTTTT.

The chain employs TRBV5-1 and TRBJ2-7; tentatively, D is TRBD2 (6 bases). V was trimmed by 4 bases and J by 7 bases, leaving 21 bases between them. Germline CDR1 SGHRS, CDR2 YFSETQ. CDR3 length: 15 amino acids. For the CDR3, the DNA is TGCGCCAGCAGCCCGGTAAGGGACTCCCGGGGAGAGCAGTACTTC. It specifies CASSPVRDSRGEQYF.

This clonotype was observed a few times. This rearrangement joins TRBV7-8 to TRBJ1-3; D is perhaps TRBD1 (6 bases). Germline values: CDR1 SGHVS, CDR2 FQNEAQ. Trimming left V 5 bases short and J 0 bases short, with 17 bases between. The CDR3 is 17 amino acids. Here the CDR3 DNA reads TGTGCCAGCAGCCCCGGGACACTCCAGAGCTCTGGAAACACCATATATTTT. Residues: CASSPGTLQSSGNTIYF.

The chain couples TRBV4-1 to TRBJ1-6; 10 nucleotides line up with TRBD1. This CDR3 spans 16 amino acids. The V gene end was trimmed by 1 base and the J gene end by 8 bases; junction bases not matched to a gene: 5. Germline CDR1 reads MGHRA; CDR2 reads YSYEKL. The CDR3 bases are TGCGCCAGCAGCCAAGCGGAGGGACAGGGGTATTCACCCCTCCACTTT. Translated, it gives CASSQAEGQGYSPLHF.

This chain connects TRBV7-2 to TRBJ2-5, with a possible D match to TRBD1 (6 bases). V lost 1 base to trimming and J lost 2 bases, with 11 bases between them. CDR1 and CDR2 from the germline V gene are SGHTA and FQGNSA. CDR3 length: 15 residues. In nucleotides, the CDR3 is TGTGCCAGCAGCTTAGGGGGCAGGGGTCAAGAGACCCAGTACTTC. It encodes CASSLGGRGQETQYF.

This clonotype has only a few counts. The chain employs TRBV29-1 and TRBJ2-3; TRBD1 might be the D (6 bases). Germline V gives CDR1 SQVTM, CDR2 ANQGSEA. The V end lost 7 bases, the J end lost 4 bases, and 9 bases lay between the germline ends. The CDR3 totals 11 residues. The chain's CDR3 is CSGTVADTQYF. CDR3 coding DNA: TGCAGCGGGACAGTCGCAGATACGCAGTATTTT.

The chain has TRBV7-2 and TRBJ2-7, with D tentatively TRBD2 (6 bases). The V end lost 1 base, the J end lost 4 bases, and 17 bases lay between the germline ends. Germline V gene data show CDR1 as SGHTA and CDR2 as FQGNSA. The CDR3 covers 16 residues. The CDR3 loop is CASSLEGGMSTYEQYF. In nucleotides, the CDR3 is TGTGCCAGCAGCTTAGAGGGCGGGATGTCCACGTACGAGCAGTACTTC.

This clonotype was detected a few times. The chain carries TRBV6-5 and TRBJ1-2, with 7 bases identical to TRBD1. CDR1 is MNHEY, CDR2 SVGAGI, per germline. V shed 4 bases and J 4 bases; nucleotides not matched to a gene: 9. This CDR3 has 15 amino acids. CDR3 region: CASSSTLTGVYGYTF. The CDR3 region has the DNA TGTGCCAGCAGTTCTACCCTAACAGGGGTCTATGGCTACACCTTC.

In its sample, this clonotype was seen a few times. This chain joins TRBV30 and TRBJ2-3; no clear D. CDR3 size: 15 residues. In germline, CDR1 is GTSNPN, CDR2 SVGIG (reference sequence). V lost 1 base and J lost 2, with 13 bases in between. CDR3 loop: CAWSAESVSTDTQYF. In nucleotides, the CDR3 is TGTGCCTGGAGTGCCGAATCAGTTTCCACAGATACGCAGTATTTT.

The J gene is TRBJ2-5, the V gene TRBV7-6, with TRBD1 identical over 9 bases. The CDR3 spans 15 residues. V shed 4 bases, J shed 2 bases, and the junction held 5 bases outside the gene matches. Germline CDR1 and CDR2: SGHVS and FNYEAQ. In DNA, the CDR3 is TGTGCCAGCAGCTCACACAGGGGGCGGCAAGAGACCCAGTACTTC. It translates to CASSSHRGRQETQYF.

The chain joins TRBV20-1 to TRBJ2-5, with 7 bases aligning to TRBD2. This CDR3 has 12 amino acids. The V and J ends lost 5 bases and 5 bases, in that order; junction bases with no gene match: 5. Germline loops: CDR1 DFQATT, CDR2 SNEGSKA (reference sequence). Here the CDR3 DNA reads TGCAGTGCTCTGGGGCGGGAGGAGACCCAGTACTTC. It specifies CSALGREETQYF.

This sequence joins TRBV27 and TRBJ1-1; D unclear. The CDR3 has 11 residues. V shed 6 bases and J shed 8 bases, with 10 bases lying between them. Germline CDR1 reads MNHEY; CDR2 reads SMNVEV (reference sequence). The CDR3 region has the DNA TGTGCCAGCAGACTCCTTGGAGAAGCTTTCTTT. Translation: CASRLLGEAFF.

The chain is built from TRBV5-1 and TRBJ1-5, with D possibly matching TRBD1 (5 bases). V dropped 1 base and J dropped 3 bases, with 11 bases sitting between them. The CDR3 sequence is 15 residues long. Germline V gene lookup returns CDR1 SGHRS and CDR2 YFSETQ. For the CDR3, the DNA is TGCGCCAGCAGCTTGACCGGGGCCAACAATCAGCCCCAGCATTTT. Translating gives CASSLTGANNQPQHF.